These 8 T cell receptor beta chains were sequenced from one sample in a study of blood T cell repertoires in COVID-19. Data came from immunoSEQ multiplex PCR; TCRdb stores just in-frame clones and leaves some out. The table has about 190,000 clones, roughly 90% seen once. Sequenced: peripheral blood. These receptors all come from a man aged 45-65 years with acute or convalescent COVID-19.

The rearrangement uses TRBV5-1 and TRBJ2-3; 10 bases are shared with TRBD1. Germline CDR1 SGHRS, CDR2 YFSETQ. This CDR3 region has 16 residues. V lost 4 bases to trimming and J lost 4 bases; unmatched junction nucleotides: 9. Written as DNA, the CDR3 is TGCGCCAGCAGCATCAGACAGGGGGCGGTCGCAGATACGCAGTATTTT. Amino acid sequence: CASSIRQGAVADTQYF. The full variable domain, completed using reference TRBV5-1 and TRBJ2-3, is KAGVTQTPRYLIKTRGQQVTLSCSPISGHRSVSWYQQTPGQGLQFLFEYFSETQRNKGNFPGRFSGRQFSNSRSEMNVSTLELGDSALYLCASSIRQGAVADTQYFGPGTRLTVL.

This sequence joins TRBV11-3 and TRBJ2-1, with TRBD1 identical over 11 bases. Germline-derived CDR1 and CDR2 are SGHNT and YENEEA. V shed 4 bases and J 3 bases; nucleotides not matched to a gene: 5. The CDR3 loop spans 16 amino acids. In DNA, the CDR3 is TGTGCCAGCAGCTCGTCCGGGACAGGGGGCTACAATGAGCAGTTCTTC. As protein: CASSSSGTGGYNEQFF.

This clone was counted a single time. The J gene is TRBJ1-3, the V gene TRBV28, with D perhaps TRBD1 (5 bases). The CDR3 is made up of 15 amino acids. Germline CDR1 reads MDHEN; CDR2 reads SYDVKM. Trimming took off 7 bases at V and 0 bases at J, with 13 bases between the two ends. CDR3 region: CASMGTTLSGNTIYF. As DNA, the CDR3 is TGTGCCAGCATGGGGACTACACTCTCTGGAAACACCATATATTTT.

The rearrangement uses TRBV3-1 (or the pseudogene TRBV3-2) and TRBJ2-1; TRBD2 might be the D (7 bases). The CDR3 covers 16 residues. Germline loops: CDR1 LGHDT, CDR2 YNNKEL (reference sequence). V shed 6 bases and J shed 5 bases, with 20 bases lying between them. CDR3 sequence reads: CASRSRGGVFHNEQFF. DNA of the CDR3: TGTGCCAGCAGGTCTAGAGGGGGGGTATTCCACAATGAGCAGTTCTTC.

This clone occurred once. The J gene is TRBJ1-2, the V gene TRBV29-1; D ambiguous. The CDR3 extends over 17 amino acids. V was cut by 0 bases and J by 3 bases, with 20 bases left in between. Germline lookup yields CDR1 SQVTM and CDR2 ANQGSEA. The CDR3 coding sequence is TGCAGCGTTGAAGATCTTCCTCCGAGGCGTACCCACTATGGCTACACCTTC. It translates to CSVEDLPPRRTHYGYTF.

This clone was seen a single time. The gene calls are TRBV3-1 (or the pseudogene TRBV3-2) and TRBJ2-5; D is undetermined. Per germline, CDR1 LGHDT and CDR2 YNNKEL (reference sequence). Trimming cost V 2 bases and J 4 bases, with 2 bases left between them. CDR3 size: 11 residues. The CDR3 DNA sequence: TGTGCCAGCAGCCAACGAGAGACCCAGTACTTC. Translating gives CASSQRETQYF.

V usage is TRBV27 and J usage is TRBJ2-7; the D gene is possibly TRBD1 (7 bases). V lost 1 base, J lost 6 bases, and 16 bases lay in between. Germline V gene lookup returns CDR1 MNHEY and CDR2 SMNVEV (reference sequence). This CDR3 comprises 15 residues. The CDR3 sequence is CASSLLPSGGGEQYV. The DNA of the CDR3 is TGTGCCAGCAGTTTATTGCCTTCAGGGGGAGGCGAGCAGTACGTC.

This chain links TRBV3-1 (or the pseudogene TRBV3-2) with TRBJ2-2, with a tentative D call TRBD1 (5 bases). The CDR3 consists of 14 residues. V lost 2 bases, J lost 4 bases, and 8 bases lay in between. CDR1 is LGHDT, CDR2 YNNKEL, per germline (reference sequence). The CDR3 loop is CASSQQGTTGELFF. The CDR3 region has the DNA TGTGCCAGCAGCCAACAGGGTACCACCGGGGAGCTGTTTTTT.